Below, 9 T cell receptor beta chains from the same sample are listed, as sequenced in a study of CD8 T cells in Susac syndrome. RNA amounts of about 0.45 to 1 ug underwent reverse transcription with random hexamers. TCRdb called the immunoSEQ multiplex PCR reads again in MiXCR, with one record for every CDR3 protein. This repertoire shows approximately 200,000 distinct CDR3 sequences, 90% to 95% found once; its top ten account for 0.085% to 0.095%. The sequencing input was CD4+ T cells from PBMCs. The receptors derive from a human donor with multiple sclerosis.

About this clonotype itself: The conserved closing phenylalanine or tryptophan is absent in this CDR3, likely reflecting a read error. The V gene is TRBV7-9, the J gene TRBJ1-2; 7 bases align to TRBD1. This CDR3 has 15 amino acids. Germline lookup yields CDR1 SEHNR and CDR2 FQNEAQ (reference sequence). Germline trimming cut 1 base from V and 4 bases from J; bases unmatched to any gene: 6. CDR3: CASSLGQGGTYGYTL. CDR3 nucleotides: TGTGCCAGCAGCTTAGGACAGGGTGGCACCTATGGCTACACCCTC.

The CDR3: CASSLDRTRDTQYF. The DNA for the CDR3 is TGTGCCAGCAGCTTAGACCGGACCCGGGATACGCAGTATTTT. This rearrangement joins TRBV11-1 to TRBJ2-3; D is unclear. The CDR3 has 14 residues. V lost 1 base and J 6 bases, leaving 11 bases between the germline ends. In germline, CDR1 is SGHAT, CDR2 FQDESV (reference sequence).

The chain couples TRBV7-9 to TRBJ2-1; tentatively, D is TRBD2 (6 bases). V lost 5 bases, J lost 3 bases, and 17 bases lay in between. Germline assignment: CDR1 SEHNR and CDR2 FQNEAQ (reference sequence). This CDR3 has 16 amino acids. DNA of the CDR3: TGTGCCAGCAGCCTCGGGCCTGCGGGGATCTACAATGAGCAGTTCTTC. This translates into CASSLGPAGIYNEQFF.

In DNA, the CDR3 is TGTGCCAGCAGTGCGGAACCGGGGGCGGGGATAAGGATTGGAGCTTTCTTT. Its translation is CASSAEPGAGIRIGAFF. This chain connects TRBV25-1 to TRBJ1-1; D may be TRBD1 (6 bases). The CDR3 has 17 residues. Germline-derived CDR1 and CDR2 are MGHDK and SYGVNS. Trimming left V 4 bases short and J 10 bases short, with 28 bases between.

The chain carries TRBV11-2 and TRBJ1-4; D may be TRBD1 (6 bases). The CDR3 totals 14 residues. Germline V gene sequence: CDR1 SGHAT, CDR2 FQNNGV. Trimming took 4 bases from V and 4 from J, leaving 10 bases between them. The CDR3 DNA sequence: TGTGCCAGCAGCTACGGACAGTTTAATGAAAAACTGTTTTTT. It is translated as CASSYGQFNEKLFF. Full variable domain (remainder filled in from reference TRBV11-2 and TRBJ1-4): EAGVAQSPRYKIIEKRQSVAFWCNPISGHATLYWYQQILGQGPKLLIQFQNNGVVDDSQLPKDRFSAERLKGVDSTLKIQPAKLEDSAVYLCASSYGQFNEKLFFGSGTQLSVL.

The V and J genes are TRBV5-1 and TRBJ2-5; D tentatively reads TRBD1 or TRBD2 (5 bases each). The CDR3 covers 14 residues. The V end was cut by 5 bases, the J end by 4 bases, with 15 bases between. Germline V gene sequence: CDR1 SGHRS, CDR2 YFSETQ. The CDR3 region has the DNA TGCGCCAGCAGTAGGGACGGGGCGGTAGAGACCCAGTACTTC. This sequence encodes CASSRDGAVETQYF.

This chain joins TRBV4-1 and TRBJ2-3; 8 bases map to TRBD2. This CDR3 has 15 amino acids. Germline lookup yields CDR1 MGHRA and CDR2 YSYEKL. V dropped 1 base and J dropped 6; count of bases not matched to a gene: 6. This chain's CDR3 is CASSQVGLVLDTQYF. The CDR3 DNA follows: TGCGCCAGCAGCCAAGTGGGACTAGTTTTGGATACGCAGTATTTT.

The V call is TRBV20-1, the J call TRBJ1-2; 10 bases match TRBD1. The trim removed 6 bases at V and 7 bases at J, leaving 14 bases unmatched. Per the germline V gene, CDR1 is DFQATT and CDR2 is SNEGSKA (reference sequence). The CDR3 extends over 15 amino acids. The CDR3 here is CSAGQGPLLSGGYTF. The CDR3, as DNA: TGCAGTGCGGGACAGGGGCCCCTTCTTAGCGGTGGCTACACCTTC.

The CDR3 DNA reads as TGCGCCAGCAGAAGAGCGGGTGGCACAGATACGCAGTATTTT. Amino acids: CASRRAGGTDTQYF. The chain employs TRBV4-1 and TRBJ2-3; D perhaps matches TRBD2 (6 bases). The CDR3 is 14 residues long. Per germline, CDR1 MGHRA and CDR2 YSYEKL. V gave up 6 bases and J gave up 1 base, with 11 bases separating them.